This T cell receptor (beta chain) was profiled in a study of CD8 T cells in Susac syndrome. RNA in amounts of 0.5 to 1 ug was reverse transcribed with random hexamers. TCRdb re-derived calls from the immunoSEQ multiplex PCR reads in MiXCR, one entry per CDR3 protein. Of roughly 400,000 distinct CDR3 sequences in the sample, approximately 85% were seen once. Multiple sclerosis controls were treatment-naive patients with stable or active relapsing-remitting disease. The CDR3 is made up of 13 amino acids. Germline V gene sequence: CDR1 DFQATT, CDR2 SNEGSKA (reference sequence). V was trimmed by 5 bases and J by 5 bases, leaving 16 bases between them.

The chain couples TRBV20-1 to TRBJ2-7, with D possibly TRBD2 on 5 matching bases. This TCR was recovered from a human donor with multiple sclerosis. Sequencing used CD8+ T cells from PBMCs. The CDR3 DNA is TGCAGTGCTTATGCAGGTTCGGGAAACGAGCAGTACTTC. Translated, it gives CSAYAGSGNEQYF.